This TCR beta chain was profiled in a study of somatic mutations in cytotoxic T cells in rheumatoid arthritis. This clone appeared a single time. Its target is not known. CDR1 is GTSNPN and CDR2 is SVGIG in the germline V gene (reference sequence). V lost 1 base, J lost 3 bases, and 7 bases lay in between. This CDR3 is built from 14 residues. Using immunoSEQ multiplex PCR, the repertoire was profiled, and TCRdb retains in-frame clones only, with some absent. Of about 14,000 clones in the sample, approximately 80% were seen once. Study-wide findings and caveats: Increasing age coincided with elevated CD8+ clonality among rheumatoid arthritis patients, though not among healthy controls.

Separation of CD4+ and CD8+ cells was performed by positive magnetic bead selection, and purity was verified by flow cytometry. This TCR derives from an adult with rheumatoid arthritis. Sequenced sample: CD8+ T cells sorted from blood. V is TRBV30 and J is TRBJ1-6; D unclear. CDR3 region: CAWSATSYNSPLHF. The CDR3, as DNA: TGTGCCTGGAGTGCGACAAGCTATAATTCACCCCTCCACTTT.